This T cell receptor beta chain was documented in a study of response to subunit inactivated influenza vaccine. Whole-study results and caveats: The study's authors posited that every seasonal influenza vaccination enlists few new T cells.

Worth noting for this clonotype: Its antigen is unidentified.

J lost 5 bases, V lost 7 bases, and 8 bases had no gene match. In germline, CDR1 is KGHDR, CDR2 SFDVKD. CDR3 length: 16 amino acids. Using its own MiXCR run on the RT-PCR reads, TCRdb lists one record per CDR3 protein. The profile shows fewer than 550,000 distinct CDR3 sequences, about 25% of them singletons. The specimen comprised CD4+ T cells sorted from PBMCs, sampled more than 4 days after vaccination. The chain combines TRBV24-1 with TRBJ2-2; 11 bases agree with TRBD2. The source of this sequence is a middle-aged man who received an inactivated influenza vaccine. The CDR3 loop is CATRSTSGSDTGELFF. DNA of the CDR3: TGTGCCACCAGGTCCACTAGCGGGAGTGATACCGGGGAGCTGTTTTTT.